The 28 T cell receptor beta chains below come from one sample, sequenced in a study of blood T cell repertoires in COVID-19. The data were produced by immunoSEQ multiplex PCR, yet TCRdb's version contains in-frame clones alone and is incomplete. The sample includes fewer than 130,000 clones, 76% of them seen just once. Sequencing was performed on peripheral blood. These receptors came from a woman of 80 years or more with acute or convalescent COVID-19.

V usage is TRBV7-9 and J usage is TRBJ1-2, with unresolved D. This CDR3 has 14 amino acids. CDR1 SEHNR and CDR2 FQNEAQ come from the germline V gene (reference sequence). V dropped 0 bases and J dropped 5 bases, with 10 bases sitting between them. CDR3 bases: TGTGCCAGCAGCTTAGCGGAAACGGGATATGGCTACACCTTC. Its translation: CASSLAETGYGYTF.

The CDR3 protein is CASSTQTGFPEAFF. The CDR3 nucleotides are TGTGCCAGCAGCACCCAGACAGGGTTCCCTGAAGCTTTCTTT. The rearrangement links TRBV21-1 to TRBJ1-1; TRBD1 is the table's D call, not checked against the DNA. TRBV21-1 is marked as a pseudogene. The CDR3 contains 14 residues.

This clone was found a few times. The CDR3 DNA is TGTGCCAGTAGTATCGGGACAGGGACCCCCTACAATGAGCAGTTCTTC. It translates to CASSIGTGTPYNEQFF. This chain connects TRBV19 to TRBJ2-1, with TRBD1 matching over 9 bases. The CDR3 has 16 residues. V was pared by 3 bases and J by 2 bases, with 5 bases of the junction left unmatched. Germline V lookup: CDR1 LNHDA, CDR2 SQIVND (reference sequence). The full variable domain, rest sourced from reference TRBV19 and TRBJ2-1, is DGGITQSPKYLFRKEGQNVTLSCEQNLNHDAMYWYRQDPGQGLRLIYYSQIVNDFQKGDIAEGYSVSREKKESFPLTVTSAQKNPTAFYLCASSIGTGTPYNEQFFGPGTRLTVL.

This chain links TRBV14 with TRBJ1-1; D ambiguous. Germline-derived CDR1 and CDR2 are SGHDN and FVKESK. Trimming pared 0 bases from V and 2 bases from J, leaving 7 bases between. CDR3 length equals 14 residues. CDR3 loop: CASSQEFRNTEAFF. The CDR3 DNA sequence: TGTGCCAGCAGCCAAGAATTCCGTAACACTGAAGCTTTCTTT.

The chain uses TRBV10-2 and TRBJ2-1; D may be TRBD2 (5 bases). This CDR3 has 12 residues. CDR1 is WSHSY and CDR2 is SAAADI in the germline V gene. Trimming pared 6 bases from V and 7 bases from J, leaving 10 bases between. CDR3: CASSGLANEQFF. The CDR3 DNA is TGCGCCAGCAGCGGGCTAGCTAATGAGCAGTTCTTC.

The chain links TRBV6-1 to TRBJ2-5; 10 bases are a match to TRBD2. The germline gives CDR1 MNHNS, CDR2 SASEGT. This CDR3 contains 19 residues. J gave up 0 bases and V 3 bases, and 13 bases lay outside the gene matches. The CDR3 coding sequence is TGTGCCAGCAGTGACGGAGGGGGACTAGCGAATTATTACCAAGAGACCCAGTACTTC. It translates to CASSDGGGLANYYQETQYF.

This clone has a handful of counts. J is TRBJ1-5 and V is TRBV12-5; D is undetermined. Looked up from germline, CDR1 is LGHNT and CDR2 is FRNRAP. Deletions cut 4 bases from V and 2 bases from J, with 6 bases between. This CDR3 is 13 amino acids long. The CDR3 DNA is TGTGCTAGTGGTTCCGGGGGCAATCAGCCCCAGCATTTT. This codes for CASGSGGNQPQHF.

This clone turned up a few times. The chain carries TRBV5-1 and TRBJ2-7; tentatively, D is TRBD1 or TRBD2 (6 bases each). Trimming cost V 4 bases and J 5 bases, with 19 bases left between them. The germline V gene has CDR1 SGHRS and CDR2 YFSETQ. This CDR3 has 15 amino acids. CDR3 protein: CASSLGAGGIHEQYF. CDR3 sequence (DNA): TGCGCCAGCAGCCTGGGGGCAGGAGGGATCCACGAGCAGTACTTC.

The V and J genes are TRBV5-4 and TRBJ2-5, with 12 nucleotides matching TRBD2. The CDR3 length is 15 residues. CDR1 is SGHNT and CDR2 is YYREEE in the germline V gene (reference sequence). Trimming at V came to 3 bases and at J to 5 bases, leaving 5 bases not matched to a gene. CDR3 amino acids: CASSSLAGGRETQYF. In DNA, the CDR3 is TGTGCCAGCAGCTCCCTAGCGGGGGGGCGGGAGACCCAGTACTTC.

The chain carries TRBV28 and TRBJ1-5; 7 positions agree with TRBD1. Germline loops: CDR1 MDHEN, CDR2 SYDVKM. V trimming: 6 bases; J trimming: 7 bases; junction bases outside the gene matches: 6. This CDR3 is 13 amino acids long. The CDR3: CASRRTGRQPQHF. The CDR3 DNA follows: TGTGCCAGCAGACGGACAGGTCGCCAGCCCCAGCATTTT. The variable domain in full, completed from reference TRBV28 and TRBJ1-5, reads DVKVTQSSRYLVKRTGEKVFLECVQDMDHENMFWYRQDPGLGLRLIYFSYDVKMKEKGDIPEGYSVSREKKERFSLILESASTNQTSMYLCASRRTGRQPQHFGDGTRLSIL.

This sequence joins TRBV10-3 and TRBJ1-5, with TRBD1 identical over 8 bases. Germline CDR1 ENHRY, CDR2 SYGVKD. With 0 bases clipped from V and 2 bases from J, the junction kept 0 bases outside the gene matches. There are 15 residues in the CDR3. In nucleotides, the CDR3 is TGTGCCATCAGTGAGTCGACAGGGGGCAATCAGCCCCAGCATTTT. Amino acid sequence: CAISESTGGNQPQHF.

CDR3 DNA: TGTGCCAGCTCACCAACGACAGGGGCGGGTGGGGCCAACGTCCTGACTTTC. It encodes CASSPTTGAGGANVLTF. This rearrangement joins TRBV18 to TRBJ2-6, with TRBD1 matching 8 bases. The CDR3 extends over 17 amino acids. Looked up from germline, CDR1 is KGHSH and CDR2 is LQKENI. J lost 3 bases, V lost 2 bases, and 6 bases had no gene match.

This clone was observed a handful of times. V and J are TRBV19 and TRBJ1-5; D may be TRBD1 (6 bases). This CDR3 is 15 amino acids long. Germline V gene sequence: CDR1 LNHDA, CDR2 SQIVND (reference sequence). V gave up 3 bases and J gave up 1 base, with 10 bases separating them. CDR3 nucleotide sequence: TGTGCCAGTAGTATCAAGGGGGTAAGCAATCAGCCCCAGCATTTT. This sequence encodes CASSIKGVSNQPQHF.

Remarks on this clone: The sample contains more than one DNA sequence encoding this CDR3. The rearrangement joins TRBV19 to TRBJ1-5; D not certain. The CDR3 covers 14 residues. V was pared by 1 base and J by 2 bases, with 6 bases between. CDR1 LNHDA and CDR2 SQIVND come from the germline V gene (reference sequence). The CDR3 region has the DNA TGTGCCAGTAGTATAGGGAGGGGCAATCAGCCCCAGCATTTT. Its translation: CASSIGRGNQPQHF. The full variable domain, rest sourced from reference TRBV19 and TRBJ1-5, is DGGITQSPKYLFRKEGQNVTLSCEQNLNHDAMYWYRQDPGQGLRLIYYSQIVNDFQKGDIAEGYSVSREKKESFPLTVTSAQKNPTAFYLCASSIGRGNQPQHFGDGTRLSIL.

The genes are TRBV6-5 and TRBJ2-7; the D gene is possibly TRBD2 (5 bases). The CDR3 sequence is 14 residues long. The germline CDR1 and CDR2 sequences are MNHEY and SVGAGI. V shed 7 bases and J shed 3 bases, with 16 bases lying between them. CDR3 nucleotides: TGTGCCAGCAAGACCCAAGAGGGTTTCTACGAGCAGTACTTC. It codes for CASKTQEGFYEQYF.

The V call is TRBV9, the J call TRBJ1-6; D not certain. Germline values: CDR1 SGDLS, CDR2 YYNGEE. The CDR3 runs to 13 residues. The V end lost 1 base, the J end lost 9 bases, and 8 bases lay between the germline ends. DNA for the CDR3: TGTGCCAGCAGCGTAAACGAGCGTTCACCCCTCCACTTT. Protein sequence: CASSVNERSPLHF.

The J gene is TRBJ2-3, the V gene TRBV5-4; 7 bases are shared with TRBD2. The CDR3 extends over 16 amino acids. Germline V gene sequence: CDR1 SGHNT, CDR2 YYREEE (reference sequence). The junction had 6 bases not matched to a gene; V was cut back by 0 bases and J by 2 bases. CDR3 in amino acids: CASSLGGSIDTDTQYF. The CDR3 nucleotides are TGTGCCAGCAGCTTGGGCGGGAGTATCGACACAGATACGCAGTATTTT.

For the CDR3, the DNA is TGTGCCAGCAGCCCTATGGCGGAGGGCTACGAGCAGTACTTC. Protein sequence: CASSPMAEGYEQYF. The chain joins TRBV11-3 to TRBJ2-7, with D possibly being TRBD2 (6 bases). V lost 5 bases to trimming and J lost 3 bases, with 14 bases between them. CDR3 length: 14 amino acids. Germline values: CDR1 SGHNT, CDR2 YENEEA.

The rearrangement links TRBV28 to TRBJ1-2; a weak D match, TRBD1 (6 bases). CDR3 length equals 19 residues. CDR1 and CDR2 (germline): MDHEN, SYDVKM. V lost 1 base and J lost 0, with 21 bases in between. CDR3 residues: CASSLSGEGDPLANYGYTF. The CDR3 nucleotides are TGTGCCAGCAGTTTATCCGGGGAGGGGGATCCACTAGCTAACTATGGCTACACCTTC.

The chain's CDR3 is CASSLGGRYNSPLHF. The CDR3 nucleotides are TGTGCCAGCAGCTTAGGGGGGCGCTATAATTCACCCCTCCACTTT. The chain recombines TRBV7-2 with TRBJ1-6, with D possibly being TRBD1 (6 bases). In germline, CDR1 is SGHTA, CDR2 FQGNSA. The CDR3 extends over 15 amino acids. Trimming took 1 base from V and 3 from J, leaving 7 bases between them. Combining the CDR3 with reference TRBV7-2 and TRBJ1-6 gives the whole variable domain GAGVSQSPSNKVTEKGKDVELRCDPISGHTALYWYRQSLGQGLEFLIYFQGNSAPDKSGLPSDRFSAERTGGSVSTLTIQRTQQEDSAVYLCASSLGGRYNSPLHFGNGTRLTVT.

This sequence joins TRBV18 and TRBJ2-5; TRBD1 matches at 7 bases. Trimming removed 3 bases from V and 2 bases from J; junction bases left unmatched: 3. The CDR3 runs 14 residues. CDR1 is KGHSH, CDR2 LQKENI, per germline. CDR3 sequence reads: CASSPAGGQETQYF. Written as DNA, the CDR3 is TGTGCCAGCTCACCGGCAGGGGGACAAGAGACCCAGTACTTC.

The chain combines TRBV27 with TRBJ2-1, with D perhaps TRBD2 (5 bases). V lost 6 bases and J 0 bases, leaving 12 bases between the germline ends. Germline CDR1 reads MNHEY; CDR2 reads SMNVEV (reference sequence). This CDR3 region has 15 residues. DNA for the CDR3: TGTGCCAGCAGCCTCGGACTGGACTCCTACAATGAGCAGTTCTTC. As protein: CASSLGLDSYNEQFF.

This clone was counted once. At the DNA level, this CDR3 is encoded by other sequences in the same sample as well. The V gene is TRBV5-1, the J gene TRBJ2-7; 7 nucleotides agree with TRBD2. This CDR3 spans 14 amino acids. The J segment lost 3 bases and the V segment lost 0 bases, leaving 3 bases of the junction unmatched. Germline values: CDR1 SGHRS, CDR2 YFSETQ. In DNA form, the CDR3 reads TGCGCCAGCAGCTTGGCCGGGGGGTACTACGAGCAGTACTTC. Its translation is CASSLAGGYYEQYF.

This clone was found a few times. This chain uses TRBV19 with TRBJ1-5; D perhaps matches TRBD1 (6 bases). The CDR3 covers 15 residues. The germline gives CDR1 LNHDA, CDR2 SQIVND (reference sequence). V lost 7 bases and J lost 5, with 18 bases in between. The CDR3 is CASIPLGGLDQPQHF. The CDR3 DNA is TGTGCCAGTATCCCTCTTGGGGGCTTGGATCAGCCCCAGCATTTT.

The J gene is TRBJ2-2, the V gene TRBV6-4; 8 bases align to TRBD1. There are 16 residues in the CDR3. In germline, CDR1 is MRHNA, CDR2 SNTAGT. The J segment lost 2 bases and the V segment lost 3 bases, leaving 5 bases of the junction unmatched. CDR3 nucleotides: TGTGCCAGCAGTGAGGGCAGGGGGCACAACACCGGGGAGCTGTTTTTT. Translation gives CASSEGRGHNTGELFF.

The chain employs TRBV9 and TRBJ2-5; 9 bases fit TRBD2. CDR3 length: 16 residues. V was pared by 2 bases and J by 1 base, with 6 bases of the junction left unmatched. CDR1 SGDLS and CDR2 YYNGEE come from the germline V gene. The CDR3 bases are TGTGCCAGCAGCGTTTCGGCGGGGGGGACCCAAGAGACCCAGTACTTC. This sequence encodes CASSVSAGGTQETQYF. Based on the CDR3 plus reference TRBV9 and TRBJ2-5, the full variable domain is DSGVTQTPKHLITATGQRVTLRCSPRSGDLSVYWYQQSLDQGLQFLIQYYNGEERAKGNILERFSAQQFPDLHSELNLSSLELGDSALYFCASSVSAGGTQETQYFGPGTRLLVL.

The rearrangement links TRBV4-3 to TRBJ1-3, with D tentatively TRBD1 (6 bases). The CDR3 sequence is 16 residues long. Germline CDR1 and CDR2: LGHNA and YSLEER. V lost 1 base and J 0 bases, leaving 10 bases between the germline ends. The CDR3 coding sequence is TGCGCCAGCAGCCAAGCTGGACAGCTCTCTGGAAACACCATATATTTT. Encoded protein: CASSQAGQLSGNTIYF.

This chain connects TRBV7-2 to TRBJ2-7; 8 nucleotides match TRBD2. The length of the CDR3 is 16 residues. J gave up 1 base and V 2 bases, and 7 bases lay outside the gene matches. The germline V gene has CDR1 SGHTA and CDR2 FQGNSA. The CDR3 bases are TGTGCCAGCAGCTTAAACTCGGGAGGGCCATCCTACGAGCAGTACTTC. Translation gives CASSLNSGGPSYEQYF.